This TCR beta chain was obtained from a study of T cells after yellow fever vaccination. TCRdb called the 5' RACE reads again in MiXCR, with one record for every CDR3 protein. The data show hundreds of thousands of distinct CDR3 sequences, with roughly a sixth seen just once and 15% to 20% held by the top ten. Study conclusions and caveats: Peaking faster, on day 5 versus 15, the secondary response was nonetheless weaker. Post-booster reappearance was seen for most primary-vaccination clones (roughly 97% CD4, about 88% CD8).

This clonotype was seen more than once but under ten times. Its target is not known. The junction had 6 bases not matched to a gene; V was cut back by 4 bases and J by 5 bases. The germline gives CDR1 SGHKS, CDR2 YYEKEE (reference sequence). CDR3 length: 15 amino acids. The sequence came from a man between 18 and 35 years old who received the YFV17D yellow fever vaccine. The material sequenced was PBMCs, taken before the yellow fever booster vaccination. The chain carries TRBV5-5 and TRBJ2-2, with 9 bases fitting TRBD1. CDR3 nucleotides: TGTGCCAGCAGCCCCGGGACAGGGACAACCGGGGAGCTGTTTTTT. It translates to CASSPGTGTTGELFF.